Each of the 14 T cell receptor beta chains below was sequenced from the same sample in a study of OX40 agonist ivuxolimab in advanced cancers. Sequencing used immunoSEQ multiplex PCR; TCRdb keeps in-frame clones, though not all of them. The sample lists tens of thousands of clones, approximately 85% seen once, with approximately 2% in the top ten. The sequenced sample was CD4+ or CD8+ T cells sorted from blood, obtained in a trial of the OX40 agonist ivuxolimab. Receptor source: an adult with an advanced solid tumor such as melanoma, head and neck, liver or kidney cancer.

Of note for this clone: The same CDR3 also results from other DNA sequences found in this sample. The chain recombines TRBV19 with TRBJ1-1; D gene unclear. Looked up from germline, CDR1 is LNHDA and CDR2 is SQIVND (reference sequence). The CDR3 has 13 amino acids. V was trimmed by 5 bases and J by 1 base, leaving 8 bases between them. This CDR3 is CASSFSRNTEAFF. The CDR3 region has the DNA TGTGCCAGTAGTTTTTCGAGGAACACTGAAGCTTTCTTT. Filled out from reference TRBV19 and TRBJ1-1, the complete variable domain reads DGGITQSPKYLFRKEGQNVTLSCEQNLNHDAMYWYRQDPGQGLRLIYYSQIVNDFQKGDIAEGYSVSREKKESFPLTVTSAQKNPTAFYLCASSFSRNTEAFFGQGTRLTVV.

V gene TRBV7-9 combines with J gene TRBJ1-4; D remains unclear. V was shortened by 6 bases and J by 10 bases, with 18 bases between the two germline ends. The CDR3 spans 14 residues. Germline V gene data show CDR1 as SEHNR and CDR2 as FQNEAQ (reference sequence). CDR3 nucleotide sequence: TGTGCCAGCAGTTCTGGACGGAGGGTAGGAAAACTGTTTTTT. Amino acids: CASSSGRRVGKLFF.

The genes are TRBV7-9 and TRBJ1-4, with D unclear. The V gene lost 5 bases and the J gene lost 0 bases, with 10 bases spanning the gap. Per the germline V gene, CDR1 is SEHNR and CDR2 is FQNEAQ (reference sequence). The CDR3 extends over 15 amino acids. CDR3 loop: CASSVGITTNEKLFF. The DNA of the CDR3 is TGTGCCAGCAGCGTGGGAATTACAACTAATGAAAAACTGTTTTTT.

This rearrangement joins TRBV9 to TRBJ2-5, with D tentatively TRBD2 (7 bases). Trimming removed 6 bases at V and 5 bases at J, with 23 bases between. Germline-derived CDR1 and CDR2 are SGDLS and YYNGEE. This CDR3 region has 16 residues. CDR3 protein: CASTEAEGGAGETQYF. The CDR3 region has the DNA TGTGCCAGCACCGAGGCGGAGGGGGGGGCTGGGGAGACCCAGTACTTC.

The chain couples TRBV5-1 to TRBJ2-3; 7 bases align to TRBD1. The V gene end was trimmed by 7 bases and the J gene end by 3 bases; junction bases not matched to a gene: 5. The CDR3 covers 13 residues. Germline V gene lookup returns CDR1 SGHRS and CDR2 YFSETQ. The CDR3 loop reads CASVQGDTDTQYF. CDR3 nucleotide sequence: TGCGCCAGCGTCCAGGGGGATACAGATACGCAGTATTTT.

This clone was seen once. This chain uses TRBV6-5 with TRBJ2-5; TRBD2 matches 9 bases. With 3 bases clipped from V and 4 bases from J, the junction kept 6 bases outside the gene matches. Per germline, CDR1 MNHEY and CDR2 SVGAGI. The CDR3 is 15 residues long. The chain's CDR3 is CASSYGGRGGETQYF. The CDR3 region has the DNA TGTGCCAGCAGTTATGGCGGGAGGGGTGGAGAGACCCAGTACTTC.

The gene calls are TRBV6-6 and TRBJ2-4, with TRBD1 as a possible D gene (5 bases). CDR1 and CDR2 (germline): MNHNY, SVGAGI (reference sequence). Trimming removed 9 bases from V and 6 bases from J, with 12 bases in between. The CDR3 is 12 residues long. The chain's CDR3 is CASGRQGNIQYF. CDR3 in DNA: TGTGCCAGTGGAAGGCAGGGAAACATTCAGTACTTC.

The CDR3 DNA reads TGCAGCGCGGGGGGGGTGAACACTGAAGCTTTCTTT. The encoded protein is CSAGGVNTEAFF. This chain joins TRBV29-1 and TRBJ1-1; D is possibly TRBD1 (5 bases). Germline V gene data show CDR1 as SQVTM and CDR2 as ANQGSEA. This CDR3 is 12 amino acids long. V lost 7 bases to trimming and J lost 0 bases, with 9 bases between them.

The rearrangement uses TRBV27 and TRBJ2-7; D gene ambiguous. The V gene lost 1 base and the J gene lost 4 bases, with 8 bases spanning the gap. Germline CDR1 is MNHEY and CDR2 is SMNVEV (reference sequence). The CDR3 is made up of 13 amino acids. The CDR3 DNA reads TGTGCCAGCAGTTTATATCCCCAATACGAGCAGTACTTC. It encodes CASSLYPQYEQYF.

The chain uses TRBV7-3 and TRBJ2-3; 8 bases line up with TRBD2. The CDR3 contains 15 residues. Trimming cost V 2 bases and J 4 bases; bases outside gene matches: 5. Germline V gene data show CDR1 as SGHTA and CDR2 as FQGTGA. The CDR3 coding sequence is TGTGCCAGCAGCTTAGTAGGACTAGCCCCAGATACGCAGTATTTT. It is translated as CASSLVGLAPDTQYF.

This clone showed up just once. The J gene is TRBJ2-7, the V gene TRBV6-5; no firm D call. The CDR3 runs to 11 residues. The germline V gene has CDR1 MNHEY and CDR2 SVGAGI. V gave up 6 bases and J gave up 4 bases, with 7 bases separating them. Here the CDR3 reads CASRTTYEQYF. CDR3 in DNA: TGTGCCAGCAGGACGACATACGAGCAGTACTTC.

This clone was observed once. The chain combines TRBV5-1 with TRBJ2-6; D gene unclear. The CDR3 has 15 residues. Germline values: CDR1 SGHRS, CDR2 YFSETQ. V lost 4 bases to trimming and J lost 0 bases, with 8 bases between them. This CDR3 is CASSNDTSGANVLTF. The CDR3 DNA is TGCGCCAGCAGCAATGACACCTCTGGGGCCAACGTCCTGACTTTC.

The chain joins TRBV14 to TRBJ1-2, with unresolved D. Germline V lookup: CDR1 SGHDN, CDR2 FVKESK. The CDR3 has 13 amino acids. V was cut by 0 bases and J by 2 bases, with 4 bases left in between. CDR3 sequence reads: CASSQDRNYGYTF. The CDR3, as DNA: TGTGCCAGCAGCCAAGACCGGAACTATGGCTACACCTTC.

There are a few counts of this clone. The chain uses TRBV5-4 and TRBJ2-2; 10 bases line up with TRBD1. CDR3 length: 18 amino acids. CDR1 and CDR2 from the germline V gene are SGHNT and YYREEE (reference sequence). V dropped 5 bases and J dropped 6; count of bases not matched to a gene: 16. Written as DNA, the CDR3 is TGTGCCAGCAGGTCCGGGACAGGGGCCCTTCGAACCGCCGGGGAGCTGTTTTTT. It translates to CASRSGTGALRTAGELFF.